The sequence of this T cell receptor beta chain was determined in a study of shared clonotypes between healthy human individuals. Study-wide findings and caveats: Naive subsets, compared against memory subsets, generally had larger estimated richness values.

An even split of each subset's genomic DNA across several immunoSEQ plates was performed. TCRdb keeps only in-frame clones here, not all; method: immunoSEQ multiplex PCR. The sample includes 850,000 to 1,100,000 clones, about 72% of them seen just once. Germline assignment: CDR1 MNHNS and CDR2 SASEGT. The J segment lost 1 base and the V segment lost 1 base, leaving 4 bases of the junction unmatched. The CDR3 has 15 residues. About this clone itself: Its antigen is still unknown.

J is TRBJ2-7 and V is TRBV6-1, with TRBD2 matching 7 bases. The material sequenced was memory CD4+ T cells from PBMCs. Subset denoted: CD45RA-negative fraction. This TCR derives from a young man in good health. Some clones in this sample may be carry-over from other donors' samples. CDR3 bases: TGTGCCAGCAGTGAAGGCGGGAGTGGATCCTACGAGCAGTACTTC. This gives the protein CASSEGGSGSYEQYF.